This record concerns one T cell receptor beta chain sequence. Its binding antigen is unknown. No clone much larger than this one lies a single base away; base qualities are absent. The cohort was made up of roughly 670 healthy bone marrow donors. Cohort members were all nominally healthy when sampled, although unrecorded immune exposures were likely present. The donor was CMV seronegative and was included in the group of several hundred seronegative cohort members. Every donor gave a peripheral blood sample, and the peripheral blood mononuclear cells from that sample were used for TCR beta sequencing. The Qiagen DNeasy Blood Extraction Kit was used to extract genomic DNA from the blood cell samples. The germline V gene supplies CDR1 SGHVS and CDR2 FNYEAQ. V is pruned by 5 bases and J by 7 bases, leaving 7 bases of the junction without a gene match. Taken from cysteine to phenylalanine, the CDR3 has 15 residues. CDR3 DNA is the only sequence kept; it has 45 bases, read in frame from the first base.

This entry belongs to a study of cytomegalovirus exposure and HLA in healthy donors (dated by TCRdb to the late 2010s). Looking at the study overall: In an earlier analysis of under 600 of the donors, around 300 Gb of sequence data and 100 million or so unique TCR beta sequences from 180 million or so T cells were reported. In a later genetic analysis, genome-wide SNP genotypes for about three fifths of the roughly 670 donors were used, and that subset was treated as a discovery cohort. An early release covering 550 to 650 HLA-typed donors comprised 250 to 350 gigabases of sequencing data and approximately 85 million unique TCR sequences. Four to six DR-DQ haplotypes were handled as single units for association and clustering because linkage in the cohort was strong. High-throughput TCR immunosequencing, statistical association of individual TCRs with disease status, and machine learning were combined to predict cytomegalovirus infection status. HLA typing included class I and class II loci at four-digit resolution. To decide whether each TCR beta V gene segment behaved as functional or pseudogenic, an earlier analysis of some 600 of the donors relied on high-throughput TCR beta sequencing. The number of typed donors differed by locus: roughly 629-630 for A, B, C, DRB1 and DQB1; 522 for DQA1; roughly 600 for DPA1; and 400 to 480 for DPB1. The later analysis used no new phenotypic data to find candidate immune exposures, relying instead on TCR beta sequences and their occurrence across donors. To study patterns of TCR occurrence, a later analysis re-analyzed previously published TCR beta repertoires from 550 to 800 donors and added high-resolution HLA genotyping. All discovery cohort repertoires had been generated on a single sequencing platform. Alongside the repertoire data, information on donor age, sex, ethnicity and CMV serostatus was compiled. Across approximately 400 genotyped donors of the cohort, an average of roughly 250,000 unique TCR beta nucleotide sequences per donor were sequenced, and 15% to 20% of those sequences were non-productive. Along with the roughly 610-subject first cohort, a separate validation cohort of over a hundred different subjects was used. The study was designed to test whether signatures of past pathogen exposure could be identified by cataloging public T cell receptors. Of the roughly 390 genotyped donors, roughly 80% were placed in the genetic ancestry cluster associated with self-reported Caucasian donors. The study used immunosequencing to profile the T cell repertoires of approximately 690 subjects and linked those repertoires to cytomegalovirus serostatus.

The research as a whole found: A later analysis associated 16,951 TCR beta sequences with specific HLA alleles at a false discovery rate of 0.05. The study listed 150 to 200 TCR beta chains as associated with cytomegalovirus. Some IMGT-functional V segments, including TRBV6-2 and TRBV6-3, could not be told apart with the 87-base-pair reads, so those segments were excluded. Because HLA typing was missing for some donors at each locus, association tests included only the typed subset. While some public TCRs were present in many individuals, most TCR sequences turned up only very rarely across donors. Compared with the 666-donor mean, donors in an Asian-associated ancestry cluster had fewer N-insertions in productive TCRs, according to a later genetic analysis. Strong co-occurrence of HLA alleles, especially DR and DQ, made assigning TCR associations to individual alleles difficult. Immune exposure information for the cohort was limited to CMV serostatus. A later analysis found that TCR association rates varied across HLA loci, with DRB1 alleles showing the most associated TCRs and HLA-C alleles the fewest. Because counts were too low, under 20 rarely observed V segments, including chromosome 9 orphons, were left out of the earlier analysis of 500 to 650 of the donors. In an earlier analysis of about 600 of the donors, most TCR beta V segments appeared in productive rearrangements about 87% or about 30% of the time, broadly matching IMGT annotations. In a later analysis, HLA-associated TCR beta chains were found to be more clonally expanded and to have lower generation probabilities than equally common non-associated chains. Cytomegalovirus status was reported to be diagnosed by the classifier with high specificity and sensitivity in both the original and validation cohorts. Correlated functional status among segregating V segments might be attributable to linkage disequilibrium, but an unknown experimental factor could not be ruled out. A group of highly shared sequence variants was considered likely to be a technical artifact of the sequencing pipeline. A further reported finding was that TCR beta sequences accurately predicted the HLA-A and HLA-B alleles for most subjects in the first cohort. In a later genetic analysis, a missense DCLRE1C variant was associated with V-gene and J-gene trimming of TCR beta chains, and the association was replicated in an independent cohort. According to a later analysis, most CMV-associated TCR beta chains appeared to be HLA-restricted, and the HLA associations seemed to be driven largely by CMV exposure. In a later analysis, several top co-occurrence clusters were reported to appear linked to parvovirus B19, influenza, CMV and Epstein-Barr virus. Only TCR beta chains were sequenced in this cohort, and the absence of alpha or paired-chain data limited detectable features. The authors suggested that the approach could potentially be generalized to other disease states and immunological phenotypes. In vitro tests confirmed that a few of the cytomegalovirus-associated TCR beta chains recognize cytomegalovirus antigens. Sequencing depth was assumed to be roughly uniform across donors in the presence/absence analyses, though that assumption may not hold.

The method behind the library was the immunoSEQ multiplex PCR assay. For the multiplex PCR, a mixture combining 60 forward primers for TCR Vbeta segments and 13 reverse primers for TCR Jbeta segments was used. A multiplex PCR assay on genomic DNA amplified the CDR3 region of rearranged TCR beta genes. The amplified TCR beta libraries were sequenced on the Illumina HiSeq System as 87-base-pair reads. Per the authors' processing: A later analysis counted about 82 million unique TCR beta chains across the 550 to 800 repertoires, and 9 million to 14 million of these chains were shared by at least two donors. To remove PCR and sequencing errors, raw reads were error-corrected and collapsed into unique sequences using a nearest-neighbor algorithm that merged closely related sequences. Alignment of CDR3 sequences to IMGT reference sequences was used to assign V, D and J gene segments. Each retained sequence needed at least a six-nucleotide match to both a V gene segment and a J gene segment. Rearrangements were classified as productive when the CDR3 lacked stop codons and remained in frame with V and J, and all other rearrangements were classified as non-productive. CDR3 was defined according to IMGT convention as the region running from the second conserved V-encoded cysteine to the conserved J-encoded phenylalanine. The earlier analysis of 500 to 650 of the donors excluded any sequence lacking an unambiguous match to a single V gene segment. An earlier analysis of 587 of the donors classified V segments as functional when productive rearrangements were above 56.7% and as segregating when the standard deviation between donors was above 5%. A statistical classification framework was built to diagnose cytomegalovirus status from the catalog of TCR beta chain sequences. In a later analysis, V and J genes were assigned by comparing TCR nucleotide sequences against IMGT/GENE-DB human TR gene sequences. In a later analysis, CDR3 sequences and most-parsimonious VDJ recombination scenarios were assigned using the TCRdist pipeline. A later analysis defined each TCR beta chain by its CDR3 amino acid sequence plus V-gene family, and excluded reads lacking a unique V-gene family. To address suspected cross-contamination and a sequencing artifact, a later analysis removed some 620 highly shared, low-generation-probability nucleotide sequences. In a later analysis, a clonal expansion index for each public chain was calculated from normalized within-repertoire ranks of inferred template counts. A later analysis computed generation probabilities with a VDJ recombination model fitted to out-of-frame rearrangements, and checked the results against IGoR. In a later analysis, TCR-TCR, TCR-HLA and TCR-CMV co-occurrence was scored with hypergeometric tests, and a repertoire-size bias correction was applied to TCR pairs. A later analysis estimated false discovery rates by permuting HLA or CMV assignments 20 times. In a later analysis, co-occurring TCRs were grouped using DBSCAN, and TCRdist sequence similarity was added for clustering within HLA-allele-positive subsets. Repertoires with fewer than 30,000 or more than 120,000 public chains were left out of co-occurrence clustering, as were four to six repertoires with anomalous nucleotide sharing. The table comes from immuneACCESS by way of TCRdb, which keeps in-frame sequences with V and J called. Part of the clones is missing from these tables; in studies checked, under half for an unresolved V gene and the rest for unknown reasons. V, J and clone size are taken as reported in that table, and D and trimming were inferred from the DNA itself. This sample holds roughly 200,000 clones; roughly 89% were observed only once. The ten biggest clones cover roughly 0.99% of the sample.

Sequencing used PBMCs. The sequence joins TRBV7-6 to TRBJ2-2; TRBD2 matches 10 bases in the middle. This clonotype originated in a woman between 18 and 30 years old in good health and CMV-seronegative. The CDR3 in this case is CASSKSGRAGGELFF. The DNA sequence is TGTGCCAGCAGCAAAAGCGGGAGGGCCGGCGGGGAGCTGTTTTTT.